The rows below give T cell receptor beta chains drawn from one sample of a study of blood T cell repertoires in COVID-19. TCRdb keeps only in-frame clones here, not all; method: immunoSEQ multiplex PCR. Here the sample spans over 70,000 clones, over 70% being singletons. The sample comprised peripheral blood. These receptors were taken from a man between 65 and 85 years old who had recovered from COVID-19. Each CDR3 is given with its conserved first and last residue. The D gene is left open where the match is weak. Size tells how often a clone was seen (once, few, many) or the class of an expanded clone, and some rows leave it out.

CDR3nt: TGTGCCAGCAGCCCCGGACAGGGGGCAGGTGAAAAACTGTTTTTT
CDR3aa: CASSPGQGAGEKLFF
d_gene: TRBD1
j_gene: TRBJ1-4
v_gene: TRBV6-5
abundance: NA

CDR3nt: TGTGCCAGCAGCTTAGCCGGAGGGACAGGGGCCTACGAGCAGTACTTC
CDR3aa: CASSLAGGTGAYEQYF
d_gene: TRBD1
j_gene: TRBJ2-7
v_gene: TRBV7-6
abundance: NA

CDR3nt: TGTGCCATCAGTGAGGGACTAGCGGGAGTCCCCGAGCAGTTCTTC
CDR3aa: CAISEGLAGVPEQFF
d_gene: TRBD2
j_gene: TRBJ2-1
v_gene: TRBV10-3
abundance: NA

CDR3nt: TGTGCCAGTACCTCTCGCGGAGCTCCCTACACAGATACGCAGTATTTT
CDR3aa: CASTSRGAPYTDTQYF
d_gene: NA
j_gene: TRBJ2-3
v_gene: TRBV19
abundance: NA

CDR3nt: TGTGCCAGCAGCCCTACTAGCGGGCCCTCCTACGAGCAGTACTTC
CDR3aa: CASSPTSGPSYEQYF
d_gene: TRBD2
j_gene: TRBJ2-7
v_gene: TRBV6-2/TRBV6-3
abundance: NA

CDR3nt: TGTGCCAGCAGTTGGCAAAACGAGCAGTACTTC
CDR3aa: CASSWQNEQYF
d_gene: NA
j_gene: TRBJ2-7
v_gene: TRBV28
abundance: few

CDR3nt: TGTGCCAGCAGGCGGACAGGGCTTCAGCCCCAGCATTTT
CDR3aa: CASRRTGLQPQHF
d_gene: TRBD1
j_gene: TRBJ1-5
v_gene: TRBV12-3/TRBV12-4
abundance: NA

CDR3nt: TGTGCCACCAGTGCCGGTTTGAGCACCGGGGAGCTGTTTTTT
CDR3aa: CATSAGLSTGELFF
d_gene: NA
j_gene: TRBJ2-2
v_gene: TRBV24-1
abundance: NA

CDR3nt: TGTGCCAGCAGCATTCAGGGAACTAATGAAAAACTGTTTTTT
CDR3aa: CASSIQGTNEKLFF
d_gene: NA
j_gene: TRBJ1-4
v_gene: TRBV6-5
abundance: NA

CDR3nt: TGTGCCAGCAGCTTAGCGGCAGGGGGGCATCGCAATCAGCCCCAGCATTTT
CDR3aa: CASSLAAGGHRNQPQHF
d_gene: TRBD1
j_gene: TRBJ1-5
v_gene: TRBV7-6
abundance: NA

CDR3nt: TGTGCCACCAGTGAATGGGATGGGGCTAATTCGGATACGCAGTATTTT
CDR3aa: CATSEWDGANSDTQYF
d_gene: NA
j_gene: TRBJ2-3
v_gene: TRBV24-1
abundance: NA

CDR3nt: TGCGCCAGCAGCTTGTTAATGACAGGGGACAGCGAGCAGTACTTC
CDR3aa: CASSLLMTGDSEQYF
d_gene: TRBD1
j_gene: TRBJ2-7
v_gene: TRBV5-1
abundance: NA

CDR3nt: TGCGCCAGCAGCCGAGGACTAGCGGGGATCTACAATGAGCAGTTCTTC
CDR3aa: CASSRGLAGIYNEQFF
d_gene: TRBD2
j_gene: TRBJ2-1
v_gene: TRBV4-1
abundance: NA

CDR3nt: TGTGCCAGCAGCTTGGGATGGGGAGAAAACATTCAGTACTTC
CDR3aa: CASSLGWGENIQYF
d_gene: NA
j_gene: TRBJ2-4
v_gene: TRBV5-4
abundance: NA

CDR3nt: TGTGCCAGCAGCCTAAGCCCCCAAGAGACCCAGTACTTC
CDR3aa: CASSLSPQETQYF
d_gene: NA
j_gene: TRBJ2-5
v_gene: TRBV9
abundance: NA

CDR3nt: TGTGCCAGCTCACCCGGATCGGGGTGGGATGAAAAACTGTTTTTT
CDR3aa: CASSPGSGWDEKLFF
d_gene: NA
j_gene: TRBJ1-4
v_gene: TRBV18
abundance: NA

CDR3nt: TGTGCCAGCAGTACCCCTTTGCTAGCGGGAGGTTACAATGAGCAGTTCTTC
CDR3aa: CASSTPLLAGGYNEQFF
d_gene: TRBD2
j_gene: TRBJ2-1
v_gene: TRBV28
abundance: NA

CDR3nt: TGTGCCAGCAGATGGACAGGGATAAACATTCAGTACTTC
CDR3aa: CASRWTGINIQYF
d_gene: TRBD1
j_gene: TRBJ2-4
v_gene: TRBV6-5
abundance: NA

CDR3nt: TGTGCCAGCAGCACACGAAGACAGAGAGAGACCCAGTACTTC
CDR3aa: CASSTRRQRETQYF
d_gene: NA
j_gene: TRBJ2-5
v_gene: TRBV21-1
abundance: NA

CDR3nt: TGTGCCAGCAGCTTCAGGGGCCGGGCCACCGGGGAGCTGTTTTTT
CDR3aa: CASSFRGRATGELFF
d_gene: NA
j_gene: TRBJ2-2
v_gene: TRBV7-2
abundance: NA